This T cell receptor (beta chain) was recovered during a study of shared clonotypes between healthy human individuals. There are 15 residues in the CDR3. The V and J ends lost 0 bases and 6 bases, in that order; junction bases with no gene match: 7. Germline CDR1 is SGHRS and CDR2 is YFSETQ. This clone was counted once. Its antigen is not identified. Profiling relied on immunoSEQ multiplex PCR, and the TCRdb table lists in-frame clones only, not all of them. This repertoire shows roughly 2,000,000 clones, approximately 94% found once; its top ten account for more than 0.9%. CD45RO-negative, CCR7-positively selected cells formed the naive CD8 fraction, excluding terminally differentiated effector memory CD45RA+ cells. General observations from the study: Only a few donors were included, so the genetic and exposure-history diversity represented was limited. Memory subsets generally showed lower estimated richness than naive subsets. Non-shared clonotypes had lower generation probabilities than clonotypes shared by all four sorted-subset donors.

The chain couples TRBV5-1 to TRBJ2-3; TRBD1 matches 7 bases. This clonotype was obtained from a man between 18 and 29 years old in good health. The material sequenced was naive CD8+ T cells sorted from blood. CDR3 in amino acids: CASSLGQGAEDTQYF. For the CDR3, the DNA is TGCGCCAGCAGCTTGGGACAGGGTGCAGAGGATACGCAGTATTTT.